The clone carrying this T cell receptor (beta chain) has at least ten counts. Trimming pared 5 bases from V and 2 bases from J, leaving 9 bases between. Germline V gene data show CDR1 as GTSNPN and CDR2 as SVGIG (reference sequence). The CDR3 totals 13 residues. Libraries of TCR beta came from iRepertoire HTBI primers plus Arm-PCR of CDR3 regions. TCRdb called the multiplex PCR reads again in MiXCR, with one record for every CDR3 protein. The table lists about 500,000 distinct CDR3 sequences, around 12% of them singletons. The sample comes from a study of regulatory T cells in long-lasting Graves disease. Time point meaning: newly diagnosed GD, antithyroid drugs for less than 3 months. TCR sequences were obtained from RNA taken from PBMCs. This same sample was also taken into another study, of T cells in Graves' hyperthyroidism and ophthalmopathy. That paper notes: The study used the HTBI primer set for a first-round RT-PCR of the TCR CDR3.

The source material was peripheral blood mononuclear cells (PBMCs), sampled at new diagnosis, from a patient treated with antithyroid drugs. This rearrangement joins TRBV30 to TRBJ1-4; D call uncertain. This clonotype was sampled from a woman in her 30s with Graves disease. This CDR3 reads CAWSPRTNEKLFF. In DNA form, the CDR3 reads TGTGCCTGGTCCCCCCGGACTAATGAAAAACTGTTTTTT. The full variable domain, with the rest looked up from reference TRBV30 and TRBJ1-4, is SQTIHQWPATLVQPVGSPLSLECTVEGTSNPNLYWYRQAAGRGLQLLFYSVGIGQISSEVPQNLSASRPQDRQFILSSKKLLLSDSGFYLCAWSPRTNEKLFFGSGTQLSVL.